The 5 T cell receptor beta chains in this list originate from one sample, sequenced in a study of blood T cell repertoires in COVID-19. Generated by immunoSEQ multiplex PCR, the TCRdb table keeps only in-frame clones and is missing some. The data contain 190,000 or so clones, approximately 87% of them singletons. The sample taken for sequencing was peripheral blood. All receptors derive from a woman aged 18-35 years who had recovered from COVID-19.

The chain links TRBV27 to TRBJ1-5; D is perhaps TRBD1 (5 bases). V shed 6 bases and J shed 0 bases, with 18 bases lying between them. CDR1 MNHEY and CDR2 SMNVEV come from the germline V gene (reference sequence). CDR3 length equals 17 residues. The CDR3 region has the DNA TGTGCCAGCAGACCCGTGGGGGGAGGCTATAGCAATCAGCCCCAGCATTTT. Translating gives CASRPVGGGYSNQPQHF.

The rearrangement links TRBV2 to TRBJ1-4; 7 bases fit TRBD1. Trimming removed 6 bases from V and 8 bases from J; junction bases left unmatched: 6. The germline gives CDR1 SNHLY, CDR2 FYNNEI. There are 13 residues in the CDR3. CDR3 sequence: CASRDRVGEKLFF. The CDR3 nucleotides read TGTGCCAGCAGAGACAGGGTAGGAGAAAAACTGTTTTTT.

The chain joins TRBV10-2 to TRBJ2-5, with 8 positions matching TRBD2. V lost 5 bases and J lost 4; bases outside the gene matches: 9. The CDR3 runs to 15 residues. CDR1 WSHSY and CDR2 SAAADI come from the germline V gene. In DNA form, the CDR3 reads TGCGCCAGCAGTAATTTAGCGGGGTCGGGAGAGACCCAGTACTTC. Protein: CASSNLAGSGETQYF.

This rearrangement joins TRBV28 to TRBJ2-7, with 9 bases matching TRBD2. The trim removed 8 bases at V and 2 bases at J, leaving 10 bases unmatched. CDR3 length equals 15 residues. Per germline, CDR1 MDHEN and CDR2 SYDVKM. CDR3 coding DNA: TGTGCCAGCGTAGGTAGCGGGAGACTTCCCTACGAGCAGTACGTC. This translates into CASVGSGRLPYEQYV.

The V gene is TRBV25-1, the J gene TRBJ2-3; TRBD2 is a possible D gene (5 bases). Trimming shortened V by 2 bases and J by 7 bases, and 10 bases separated the two germline ends. The CDR3 covers 13 residues. Germline loops: CDR1 MGHDK, CDR2 SYGVNS. The CDR3 bases are TGTGCCAGCAGTGAACAACCGGACTATACGCAGTATTTT. Translated, it gives CASSEQPDYTQYF.